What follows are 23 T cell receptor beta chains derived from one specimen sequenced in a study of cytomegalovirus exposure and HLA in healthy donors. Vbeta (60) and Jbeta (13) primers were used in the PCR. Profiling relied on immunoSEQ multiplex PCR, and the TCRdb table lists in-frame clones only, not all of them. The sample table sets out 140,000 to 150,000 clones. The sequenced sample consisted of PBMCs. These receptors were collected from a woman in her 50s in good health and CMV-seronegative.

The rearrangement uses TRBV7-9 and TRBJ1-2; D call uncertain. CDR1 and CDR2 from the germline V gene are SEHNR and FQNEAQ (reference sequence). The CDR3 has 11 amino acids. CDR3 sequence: CVGGSNYGYTF. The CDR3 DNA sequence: TGTGTCGGCGGATCTAACTATGGCTACACCTTC.

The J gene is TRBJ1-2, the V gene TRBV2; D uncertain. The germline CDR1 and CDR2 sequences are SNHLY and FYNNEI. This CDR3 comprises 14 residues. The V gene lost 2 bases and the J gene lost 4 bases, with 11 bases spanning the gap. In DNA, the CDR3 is TGTGCCAGCAGTGAAAACCGGGGTGGCTATGGCTACACCTTC. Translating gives CASSENRGGYGYTF.

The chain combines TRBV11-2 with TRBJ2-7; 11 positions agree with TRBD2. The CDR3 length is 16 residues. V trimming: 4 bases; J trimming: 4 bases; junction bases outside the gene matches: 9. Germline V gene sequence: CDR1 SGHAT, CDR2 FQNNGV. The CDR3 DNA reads TGTGCCAGCAGCTCCCAGACTAGCGGGACCTTTTACGAGCAGTACTTC. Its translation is CASSSQTSGTFYEQYF.

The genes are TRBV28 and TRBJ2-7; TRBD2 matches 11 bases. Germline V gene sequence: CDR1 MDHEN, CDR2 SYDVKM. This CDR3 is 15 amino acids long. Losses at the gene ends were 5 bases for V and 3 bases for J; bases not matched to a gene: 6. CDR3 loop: CASSPPSGGRYEQYF. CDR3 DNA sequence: TGTGCCAGCAGTCCCCCTAGCGGGGGGCGCTACGAGCAGTACTTC. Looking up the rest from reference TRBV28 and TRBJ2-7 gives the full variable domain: DVKVTQSSRYLVKRTGEKVFLECVQDMDHENMFWYRQDPGLGLRLIYFSYDVKMKEKGDIPEGYSVSREKKERFSLILESASTNQTSMYLCASSPPSGGRYEQYFGPGTRLTVT.

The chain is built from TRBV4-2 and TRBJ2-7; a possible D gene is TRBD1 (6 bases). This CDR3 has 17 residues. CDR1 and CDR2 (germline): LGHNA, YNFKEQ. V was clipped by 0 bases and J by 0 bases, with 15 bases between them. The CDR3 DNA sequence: TGTGCCAGCAGCCAAGATATTCGCACGGGACACTCCTACGAGCAGTACTTC. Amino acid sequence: CASSQDIRTGHSYEQYF.

This CDR3 is CASGEGQETQYF. DNA for the CDR3: TGTGCCAGCGGGGAGGGCCAAGAGACCCAGTACTTC. The chain combines TRBV6-6 with TRBJ2-5, with 7 bases matching TRBD2. The CDR3 sequence is 12 residues long. From germline, CDR1 is MNHNY and CDR2 SVGAGI (reference sequence). V gave up 8 bases and J gave up 1 base; unmatched junction bases: 1.

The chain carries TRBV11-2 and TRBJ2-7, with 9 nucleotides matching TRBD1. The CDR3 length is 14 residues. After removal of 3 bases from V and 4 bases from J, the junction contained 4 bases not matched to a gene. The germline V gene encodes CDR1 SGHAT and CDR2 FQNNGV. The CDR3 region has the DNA TGTGCCAGCAGCTTCGGGACAGGGAAATACGAGCAGTACTTC. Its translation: CASSFGTGKYEQYF.

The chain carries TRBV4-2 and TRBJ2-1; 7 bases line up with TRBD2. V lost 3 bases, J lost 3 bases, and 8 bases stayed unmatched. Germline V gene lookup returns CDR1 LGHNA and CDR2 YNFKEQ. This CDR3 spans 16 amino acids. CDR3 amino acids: CASSHELALVYNEQFF. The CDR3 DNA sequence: TGTGCCAGCAGCCACGAACTAGCGTTGGTCTACAATGAGCAGTTCTTC.

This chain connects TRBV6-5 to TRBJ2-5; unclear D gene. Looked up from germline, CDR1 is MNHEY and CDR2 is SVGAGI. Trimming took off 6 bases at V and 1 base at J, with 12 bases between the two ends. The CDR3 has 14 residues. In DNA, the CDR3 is TGTGCCAGCAGCACTTCCAAAGCCCAAGAGACCCAGTACTTC. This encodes CASSTSKAQETQYF.

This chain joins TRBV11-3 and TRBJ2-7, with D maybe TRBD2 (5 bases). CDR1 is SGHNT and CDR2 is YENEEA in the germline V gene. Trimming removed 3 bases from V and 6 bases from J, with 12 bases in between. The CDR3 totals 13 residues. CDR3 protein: CASSFDGIGEQYF. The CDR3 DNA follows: TGTGCCAGCAGCTTCGACGGGATCGGCGAGCAGTACTTC. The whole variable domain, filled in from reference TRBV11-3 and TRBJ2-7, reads EAGVVQSPRYKIIEKKQPVAFWCNPISGHNTLYWYLQNLGQGPELLIRYENEEAVDDSQLPKDRFSAERLKGVDSTLKIQPAELGDSAVYLCASSFDGIGEQYFGPGTRLTVT.

The CDR3 coding sequence is TGTGCCAGCACTCCCGCGCGGTCTACCTACGAGCAGTACTTC. Residues: CASTPARSTYEQYF. The J gene is TRBJ2-7, the V gene TRBV28, with no clear D. V was shortened by 7 bases and J by 2 bases, with 15 bases between the two germline ends. The CDR3 has 14 residues. Germline assignment: CDR1 MDHEN and CDR2 SYDVKM.

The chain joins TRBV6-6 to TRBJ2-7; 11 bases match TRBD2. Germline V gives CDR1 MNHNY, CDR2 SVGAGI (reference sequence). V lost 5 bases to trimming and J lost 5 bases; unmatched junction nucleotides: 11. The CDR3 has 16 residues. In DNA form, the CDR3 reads TGTGCCAGCAGTCCCCCGGGACTAGCGGAGTCCAACGAGCAGTACTTC. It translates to CASSPPGLAESNEQYF.

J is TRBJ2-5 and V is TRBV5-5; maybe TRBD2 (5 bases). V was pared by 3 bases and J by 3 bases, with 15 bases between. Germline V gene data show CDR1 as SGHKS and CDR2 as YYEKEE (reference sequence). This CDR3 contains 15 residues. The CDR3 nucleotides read TGTGCCAGCAGCTCCTCCGGCACACTAGAAGAGACCCAGTACTTC. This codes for CASSSSGTLEETQYF. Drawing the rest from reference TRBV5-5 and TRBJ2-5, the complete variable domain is DAGVTQSPTHLIKTRGQQVTLRCSPISGHKSVSWYQQVLGQGPQFIFQYYEKEERGRGNFPDRFSARQFPNYSSELNVNALLLGDSALYLCASSSSGTLEETQYFGPGTRLLVL.

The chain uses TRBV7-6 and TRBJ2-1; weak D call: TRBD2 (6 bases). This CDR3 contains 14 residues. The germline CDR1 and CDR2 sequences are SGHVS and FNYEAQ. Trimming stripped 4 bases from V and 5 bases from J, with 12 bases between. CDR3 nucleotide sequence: TGTGCCAGCAGCTCGAGGAGGGGTGACAATGAGCAGTTCTTC. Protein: CASSSRRGDNEQFF.

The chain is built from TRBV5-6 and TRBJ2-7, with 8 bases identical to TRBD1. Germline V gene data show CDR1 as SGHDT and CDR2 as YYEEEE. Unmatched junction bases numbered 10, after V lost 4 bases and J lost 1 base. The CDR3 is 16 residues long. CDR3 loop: CASSTVTGEKSYEQYF. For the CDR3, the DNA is TGTGCCAGCAGCACCGTGACAGGGGAGAAATCCTACGAGCAGTACTTC.

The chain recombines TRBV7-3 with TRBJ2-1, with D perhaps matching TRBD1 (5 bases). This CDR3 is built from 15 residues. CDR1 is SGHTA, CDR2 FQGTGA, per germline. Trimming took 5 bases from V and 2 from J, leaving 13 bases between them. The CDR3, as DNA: TGTGCCAGCAGCCCCCAGGGCGGACCCTACAATGAGCAGTTCTTC. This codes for CASSPQGGPYNEQFF.

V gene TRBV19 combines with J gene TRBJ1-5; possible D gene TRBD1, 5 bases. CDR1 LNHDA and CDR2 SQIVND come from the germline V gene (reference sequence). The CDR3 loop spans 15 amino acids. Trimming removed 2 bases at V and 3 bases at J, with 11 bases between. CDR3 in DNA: TGTGCCAGTAGTATATCGGGGGAGGCCAATCAGCCCCAGCATTTT. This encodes CASSISGEANQPQHF.

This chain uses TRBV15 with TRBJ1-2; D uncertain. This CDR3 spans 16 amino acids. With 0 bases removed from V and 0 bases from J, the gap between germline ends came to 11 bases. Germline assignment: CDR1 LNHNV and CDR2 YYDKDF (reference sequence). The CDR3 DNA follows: TGTGCCACCAGCAGAGATCAGGTGGCAGCTAACTATGGCTACACCTTC. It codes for CATSRDQVAANYGYTF.

The CDR3 nucleotides are TGTGCCTGGAGTAGGGACAGGGAGGAAGAGACCCAGTACTTC. This translates into CAWSRDREEETQYF. The gene calls are TRBV30 and TRBJ2-5; 9 bases map to TRBD1. This CDR3 region has 14 residues. V shed 2 bases and J 3 bases; nucleotides not matched to a gene: 4. Germline CDR1 and CDR2: GTSNPN and SVGIG (reference sequence). The whole variable domain, filled in from reference TRBV30 and TRBJ2-5, reads SQTIHQWPATLVQPVGSPLSLECTVEGTSNPNLYWYRQAAGRGLQLLFYSVGIGQISSEVPQNLSASRPQDRQFILSSKKLLLSDSGFYLCAWSRDREEETQYFGPGTRLLVL.

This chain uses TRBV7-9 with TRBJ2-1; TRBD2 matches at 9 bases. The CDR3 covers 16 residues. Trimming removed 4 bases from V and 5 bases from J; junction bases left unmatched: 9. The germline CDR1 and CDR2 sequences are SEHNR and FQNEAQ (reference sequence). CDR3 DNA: TGTGCCAGCAGCTCCTATAGCGGGAGTATGGACAATGAGCAGTTCTTC. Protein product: CASSSYSGSMDNEQFF.

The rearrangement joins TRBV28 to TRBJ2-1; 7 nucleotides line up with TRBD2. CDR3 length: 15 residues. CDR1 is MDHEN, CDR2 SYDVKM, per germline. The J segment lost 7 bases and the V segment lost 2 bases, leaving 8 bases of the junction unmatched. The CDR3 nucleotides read TGTGCCAGCAGTTTAGGGAGGGACCCACTTAATGAGCAGTTCTTC. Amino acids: CASSLGRDPLNEQFF.

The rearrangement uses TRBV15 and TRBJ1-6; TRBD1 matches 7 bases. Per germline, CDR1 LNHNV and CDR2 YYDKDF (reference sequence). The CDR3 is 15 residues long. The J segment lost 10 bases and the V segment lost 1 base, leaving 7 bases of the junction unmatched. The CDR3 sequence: CATSRGGTEGSPLHF. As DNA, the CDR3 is TGTGCCACCAGCAGAGGGGGGACAGAAGGGTCACCCCTCCACTTT.

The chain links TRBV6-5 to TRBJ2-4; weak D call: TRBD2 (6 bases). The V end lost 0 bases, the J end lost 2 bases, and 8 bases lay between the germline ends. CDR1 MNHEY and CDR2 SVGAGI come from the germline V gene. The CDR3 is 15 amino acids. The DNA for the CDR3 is TGTGCCAGCAGTTACTCACGGGGGACCAAAAACATTCAGTACTTC. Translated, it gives CASSYSRGTKNIQYF.